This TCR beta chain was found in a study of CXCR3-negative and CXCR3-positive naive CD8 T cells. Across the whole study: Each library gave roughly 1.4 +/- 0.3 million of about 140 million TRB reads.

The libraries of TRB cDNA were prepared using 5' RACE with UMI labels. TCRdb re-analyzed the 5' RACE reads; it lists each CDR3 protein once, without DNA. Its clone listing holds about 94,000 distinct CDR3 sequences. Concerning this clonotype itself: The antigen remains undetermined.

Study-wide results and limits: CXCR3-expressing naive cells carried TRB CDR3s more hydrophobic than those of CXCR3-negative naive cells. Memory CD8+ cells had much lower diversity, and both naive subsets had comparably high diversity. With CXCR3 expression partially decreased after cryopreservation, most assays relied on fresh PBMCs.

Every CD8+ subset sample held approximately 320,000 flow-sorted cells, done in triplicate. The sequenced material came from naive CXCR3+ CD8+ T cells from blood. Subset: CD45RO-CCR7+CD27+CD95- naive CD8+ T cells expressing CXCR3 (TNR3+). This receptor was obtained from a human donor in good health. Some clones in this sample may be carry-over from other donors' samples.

CDR3 protein: CASGQGSWNEQFF. This chain links TRBV6-2 or TRBV6-3 with TRBJ2-1; TCRdb's assignment of TRBD1 cannot be checked, as there is no DNA. The germline V gene has CDR1 MNHEY and CDR2 SVGEGT. This CDR3 spans 13 amino acids.